This is a list of T cell receptor beta chains from one sample in a study of T-cell memory formation after mild COVID-19. TCRdb independently ran MiXCR on the 5' RACE reads; one entry per CDR3 protein. The profile shows fewer than 550,000 distinct CDR3 sequences, 20% of them singletons. The sample comprised PBMCs or a T cell subset sorted from them (not recorded which). These receptor sequences come from an adult woman who had mild COVID-19 (a few samples of this study predate the infection). Cell type and time point are not known. CDR3s include the opening cysteine and the closing phenylalanine or tryptophan. A D gene is named only where the DNA matches it firmly. Some rows mark clone size as missing; the rest say once, few, many or name a class of expanded clone.

TRBD1	few	TRBV6-5	TRBJ1-5	TGTGCCAGCAGAAGACAGGGGGGAGGCAATCAGCCCCAGCATTTT	CASRRQGGGNQPQHF
.	few	TRBV18	TRBJ2-3	TGTGCCAGCTCACCACTAGCTTCGACCACAGATACGCAGTATTTT	CASSPLASTTDTQYF
TRBD2	few	TRBV7-9	TRBJ2-3	TGTGCCAGCAGCAGCCGGACTAGCCCAGATACGCAGTATTTT	CASSSRTSPDTQYF
.	.	TRBV7-2	TRBJ1-1	TGTGCCAGCAGCTTACTGGCAGGGTCGGCCCTGAACACTGAAGCTTTCTTT	CASSLLAGSALNTEAFF
TRBD2	few	TRBV7-2	TRBJ2-7	TGTGCCAGCAGCTTCGCTAGCGGGAGGTACGAGCAGTACTTC	CASSFASGRYEQYF
.	few	TRBV7-6	TRBJ2-3	TGTGCCAGCAGCTTAGACGGGGGCGGTAGCACAGATACGCAGTATTTT	CASSLDGGGSTDTQYF
.	few	TRBV7-9	TRBJ1-3	TGTGCCAGCAGCTTAGAGGGGCTAAGAAACACCATATATTTT	CASSLEGLRNTIYF
TRBD2	few	TRBV4-2	TRBJ2-2	TGTGCCAGCAGCCAAGGACACGGGACTAGCGGAAACACCGGGGAGCTGTTTTTT	CASSQGHGTSGNTGELFF
TRBD1	few	TRBV18	TRBJ1-1	TGTGCCAGCTCACCTTCGGACAGGGGGCTGACTGAAGCTTTCTTT	CASSPSDRGLTEAFF
.	.	TRBV24-1	TRBJ2-7	TGTGCCACCAGTGACCCGCTTTCCCGTAAGCAGTACTTC	CATSDPLSRKQYF
.	.	TRBV12-3/TRBV12-4	TRBJ1-5	TGTGCCAGCAGTTTTTATGGGGGTCAGCCCCAGCATTTT	CASSFYGGQPQHF
.	.	TRBV6-1	TRBJ1-2	TGTGCCAGCAGTGATCGGGCAGGGCACTATGGCTACACCTTC	CASSDRAGHYGYTF
TRBD1	few	TRBV7-9	TRBJ2-2	TGTGCCAGCAGAGAGAACAGGGGGCAGAGCACCGGGGAGCTGTTTTTT	CASRENRGQSTGELFF
.	few	TRBV7-9	TRBJ1-2	TGTGCCAGCAGCTTAGCAGGCCAAGCCGGCTATGGCTACACCTTC	CASSLAGQAGYGYTF
.	.	TRBV4-2	TRBJ1-6	TGTGCCAGCAGCCAAGAGGCTCCCGGGGGCAATTCACCCCTCCACTTT	CASSQEAPGGNSPLHF